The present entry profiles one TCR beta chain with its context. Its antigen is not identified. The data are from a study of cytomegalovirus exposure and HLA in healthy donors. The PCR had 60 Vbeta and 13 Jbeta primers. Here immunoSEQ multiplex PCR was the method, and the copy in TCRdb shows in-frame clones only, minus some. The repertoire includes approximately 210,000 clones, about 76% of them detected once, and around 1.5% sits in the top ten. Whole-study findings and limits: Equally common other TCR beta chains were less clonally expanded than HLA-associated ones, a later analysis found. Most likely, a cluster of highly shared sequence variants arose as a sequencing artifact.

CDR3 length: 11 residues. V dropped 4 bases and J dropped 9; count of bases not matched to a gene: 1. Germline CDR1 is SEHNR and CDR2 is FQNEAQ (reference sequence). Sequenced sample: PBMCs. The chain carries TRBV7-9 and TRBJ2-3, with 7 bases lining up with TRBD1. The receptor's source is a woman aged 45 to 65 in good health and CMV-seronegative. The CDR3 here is CASSSRGTQYF. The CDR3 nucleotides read TGTGCCAGCAGCTCCAGGGGGACGCAGTATTTT.